Listed here are 8 T cell receptor beta chains from one sample, sequenced in a study of T-cell reconstitution after alpha-beta-depleted transplantation in children. Molecular barcoding with unique molecular identifiers was used for the TCRbeta library. MiXCR, run by TCRdb on the PCR reads, gives a single entry per CDR3 protein. This sample carries about 200,000 distinct CDR3 sequences, about 7% of them seen once, and the ten largest clones take approximately 5.7%. Sample: PBMCs, taken before TCRalphabeta/CD19-depleted stem cell transplant. The origin of the receptors is a boy aged 2 to 10 with acute lymphoblastic leukemia, due to receive a stem cell transplant.

This clonotype was observed many times. The rearrangement uses TRBV5-1 and TRBJ2-5; TRBD1 aligns across 8 bases. The V gene end was trimmed by 4 bases and the J gene end by 1 base; junction bases not matched to a gene: 6. Germline values: CDR1 SGHRS, CDR2 YFSETQ. The CDR3 spans 15 residues. The CDR3 nucleotides are TGCGCCAGCAGCCCGACAGGGGCGCTCCAAGAGACCCAGTACTTC. This translates into CASSPTGALQETQYF.

This clonotype was seen repeatedly, ten times or more. The rearrangement uses TRBV12-3 or TRBV12-4 and TRBJ2-5; D gene unclear. The germline V and J ends were trimmed by 1 base and 5 bases, with 8 bases remaining between them. The CDR3 runs to 13 residues. The DNA for the CDR3 is TGTGCCAGCAGTTTAGGTCATACGGAGACCCAGTACTTC. It specifies CASSLGHTETQYF.

The V call is TRBV5-1, the J call TRBJ1-1, with D possibly being TRBD1 (6 bases). The germline gives CDR1 SGHRS, CDR2 YFSETQ. The CDR3 has 13 residues. V lost 4 bases and J lost 6, with 13 bases in between. CDR3 bases: TGCGCCAGCAGCCCTAACAGGGTTCCTGAAGCTTTCTTT. Encoded protein: CASSPNRVPEAFF. Full variable domain (remainder filled in from reference TRBV5-1 and TRBJ1-1): KAGVTQTPRYLIKTRGQQVTLSCSPISGHRSVSWYQQTPGQGLQFLFEYFSETQRNKGNFPGRFSGRQFSNSRSEMNVSTLELGDSALYLCASSPNRVPEAFFGQGTRLTVV.

This clonotype has a count of ten or more. In DNA, the CDR3 is TGTGCCAGCGGCACCGGGACAGGGGATTCACCCCTCCACTTT. It yields the protein CASGTGTGDSPLHF. This sequence joins TRBV9 and TRBJ1-6; 10 bases match TRBD1. Per the germline V gene, CDR1 is SGDLS and CDR2 is YYNGEE. V lost 7 bases, J lost 8 bases, and 6 bases stayed unmatched. The CDR3 is made up of 14 amino acids.

This clonotype was picked up many times. The chain links TRBV12-3 or TRBV12-4 to TRBJ2-5, with 8 bases that match TRBD2. V trimming: 6 bases; J trimming: 1 base; junction bases outside the gene matches: 7. This CDR3 comprises 15 residues. The CDR3 bases are TGTGCCAGCAGCAAACTAGCGGTATCCCAAGAGACCCAGTACTTC. It is translated as CASSKLAVSQETQYF.

This clonotype has ten or more counts. CDR3 sequence: CASSHGGRGAGNTEAFF. The CDR3, as DNA: TGCGCCAGCAGCCACGGAGGGAGGGGCGCAGGGAACACTGAAGCTTTCTTT. The chain links TRBV4-3 to TRBJ1-1, with D perhaps TRBD1 (5 bases). The CDR3 has 17 amino acids. V was cut by 3 bases and J by 1 base, with 18 bases left in between. Germline V gives CDR1 LGHNA, CDR2 YSLEER.

This clonotype was seen many times. The J gene is TRBJ2-6, the V gene TRBV5-1; D not certain. Germline V gene data show CDR1 as SGHRS and CDR2 as YFSETQ. Trimming stripped 2 bases from V and 0 bases from J, with 6 bases between. The CDR3 covers 15 residues. The CDR3 reads CASSFERSGANVLTF. CDR3 DNA sequence: TGCGCCAGCAGCTTCGAGCGCTCTGGGGCCAACGTCCTGACTTTC.

This clonotype appeared many times. V and J are TRBV11-3 and TRBJ2-3; TRBD2 aligns across 14 bases. V trimming: 7 bases; J trimming: 7 bases; junction bases outside the gene matches: 22. This CDR3 has 20 amino acids. Germline-derived CDR1 and CDR2 are SGHNT and YENEEA. Here the CDR3 DNA reads TGTGCCAGCACCTTGATTCGCGGCAGGGGGACTAGCGGGAGTCTGAATACGCAGTATTTT. It yields the protein CASTLIRGRGTSGSLNTQYF.